One sample yielded the 11 T cell receptor beta chains listed below, sequenced in a study of OX40 agonist ivuxolimab in advanced cancers. The assay was immunoSEQ multiplex PCR, and TCRdb's table has in-frame clones only and misses some. The sample holds roughly 100,000 clones; 70% to 85% are singletons and the top ten take roughly 3.8%. The material sequenced was CD4+ or CD8+ T cells sorted from blood, taken in a trial of the OX40 agonist ivuxolimab. These receptors came from an adult with an advanced solid tumor such as melanoma, head and neck, liver or kidney cancer.

The gene calls are TRBV4-3 and TRBJ2-5; D possibly matches TRBD1 or TRBD2 (6 bases each). CDR3 size: 16 residues. Trimming took 1 base from V and 5 from J, leaving 17 bases between them. Germline CDR1 and CDR2: LGHNA and YSLEER. The CDR3 nucleotides read TGCGCCAGCAGCCAAGGGCGCACCTTAGGGGGGGAGACCCAGTACTTC. It translates to CASSQGRTLGGETQYF.

This chain connects TRBV9 to TRBJ2-5; D is tentatively TRBD1 or TRBD2 (5 bases each). Trimming shortened V by 4 bases and J by 5 bases, and 15 bases separated the two germline ends. The germline gives CDR1 SGDLS, CDR2 YYNGEE. The CDR3 has 14 residues. The CDR3 nucleotides read TGTGCCAGCAGCCCCCGGACCGAGGGGGAGACCCAGTACTTC. Protein product: CASSPRTEGETQYF.

CDR3 amino acids: CASSEGMRDGYTF. CDR3 sequence (DNA): TGTGCCAGCAGTGAAGGGATGAGAGACGGCTACACCTTC. The chain is built from TRBV2 and TRBJ1-2; D not resolved. The germline V and J ends were trimmed by 1 base and 8 bases, with 11 bases remaining between them. This CDR3 is 13 amino acids long. CDR1 SNHLY and CDR2 FYNNEI come from the germline V gene.

This chain uses TRBV6-1 with TRBJ1-5; tentatively, D is TRBD1 (5 bases). Germline V gene sequence: CDR1 MNHNS, CDR2 SASEGT. The CDR3 has 16 amino acids. Trimming cost V 4 bases and J 2 bases, with 15 bases left between them. The CDR3 sequence: CASSARQREGNQPQHF. The CDR3 DNA reads as TGTGCCAGCAGTGCACGACAGAGGGAGGGCAATCAGCCCCAGCATTTT.

The chain links TRBV5-4 to TRBJ2-7, with a tentative D call TRBD2 (6 bases). The CDR3 covers 13 residues. Per the germline V gene, CDR1 is SGHNT and CDR2 is YYREEE (reference sequence). V lost 4 bases to trimming and J lost 7 bases, with 15 bases between them. The CDR3 nucleotides read TGTGCCAGCAGCCACGGATGGGGAGGAGAGCAGTACTTC. Protein sequence: CASSHGWGGEQYF.

V usage is TRBV4-1 and J usage is TRBJ2-3, with TRBD2 matching 13 bases. The CDR3 has 18 amino acids. With 6 bases clipped from V and 5 bases from J, the junction kept 14 bases outside the gene matches. Germline lookup yields CDR1 MGHRA and CDR2 YSYEKL. The CDR3 bases are TGCGCCAGCAGGCCCGGGACTAGCGGGACTCGGGGAGGAGATACGCAGTATTTT. It codes for CASRPGTSGTRGGDTQYF.

The rearrangement uses TRBV30 and TRBJ2-7; unclear D gene. The CDR3 is 16 residues long. V gave up 4 bases and J gave up 4 bases, with 23 bases separating them. Germline V gives CDR1 GTSNPN, CDR2 SVGIG (reference sequence). The CDR3 sequence is CAWNPLRRASPYEQYF. Written as DNA, the CDR3 is TGTGCCTGGAATCCACTTCGCCGGGCCTCACCATACGAGCAGTACTTC. The full variable domain, rest sourced from reference TRBV30 and TRBJ2-7, is SQTIHQWPATLVQPVGSPLSLECTVEGTSNPNLYWYRQAAGRGLQLLFYSVGIGQISSEVPQNLSASRPQDRQFILSSKKLLLSDSGFYLCAWNPLRRASPYEQYFGPGTRLTVT.

This clone was detected only a few times. The chain carries TRBV11-2 and TRBJ1-2; D not resolved. Per the germline V gene, CDR1 is SGHAT and CDR2 is FQNNGV. CDR3 length: 13 amino acids. V was shortened by 5 bases and J by 8 bases, with 15 bases between the two germline ends. This CDR3 reads CASSEEGAGGYTF. DNA for the CDR3: TGTGCCAGCAGCGAAGAGGGAGCGGGGGGCTACACCTTC.

CDR3 loop: CASSPLVADTQYF. The CDR3 coding sequence is TGTGCCAGCAGCCCGCTCGTCGCGGATACGCAGTATTTT. This chain connects TRBV13 to TRBJ2-3; D not resolved. Germline CDR1 reads PRHDT; CDR2 reads FYEKMQ (reference sequence). The CDR3 contains 13 residues. V was cut by 5 bases and J by 6 bases, with 12 bases left in between.

This sequence joins TRBV6-1 and TRBJ2-7, with D possibly TRBD2 on 7 matching bases. V lost 1 base, J lost 4 bases, and 11 bases lay in between. The germline CDR1 and CDR2 sequences are MNHNS and SASEGT. The CDR3 is 14 residues long. The CDR3 DNA reads TGTGCCAGCAGTGAAGTGGGGGGGCATTACGAGCAGTACTTC. Its translation: CASSEVGGHYEQYF.

V gene TRBV30 combines with J gene TRBJ2-1; TRBD1 is a possible D gene (6 bases). Germline values: CDR1 GTSNPN, CDR2 SVGIG (reference sequence). With 3 bases removed from V and 3 bases from J, the gap between germline ends came to 9 bases. The CDR3 is 13 amino acids. CDR3 sequence: CAWSQGHYNEQFF. In DNA, the CDR3 is TGTGCCTGGAGCCAGGGGCACTACAATGAGCAGTTCTTC.